The 9 T cell receptor beta chains presented below share a single source sample, sequenced in a study of cytomegalovirus exposure and HLA in healthy donors listed by TCRdb under 2017. Library prep was done by the immunoSEQ multiplex PCR assay. The multiplex PCR relied on a mix of 60 forward primers for TCR Vbeta segments and 13 reverse primers for TCR Jbeta segments. What TCRdb holds here is the immuneACCESS table cut down to in-frame rearrangements. Part of the clones is not present; checked against another copy, under half of the missing clones reflect an unresolved V gene, and the others are unexplained. For this sample the table gives some 110,000 clones, of which 70% to 80% were detected only once. Roughly 5% of the sample is in the top ten clones. Sequenced material: PBMCs. These receptors all come from a man over 45 in good health and CMV-seropositive.

This chain joins TRBV11-2 and TRBJ2-7; possibly TRBD1 for D (5 bases). V lost 2 bases and J lost 4, with 18 bases in between. Germline loops: CDR1 SGHAT, CDR2 FQNNGV. This CDR3 contains 16 residues. CDR3 region: CASSLSPRASLYEQYF. In DNA, the CDR3 is TGTGCCAGCAGCTTATCACCCAGGGCGTCCCTTTACGAGCAGTACTTC. Full variable domain (remainder filled in from reference TRBV11-2 and TRBJ2-7): EAGVAQSPRYKIIEKRQSVAFWCNPISGHATLYWYQQILGQGPKLLIQFQNNGVVDDSQLPKDRFSAERLKGVDSTLKIQPAKLEDSAVYLCASSLSPRASLYEQYFGPGTRLTVT.

The chain couples TRBV4-2 to TRBJ1-2; the D is unclear. V was trimmed by 0 bases and J by 1 base, leaving 12 bases between them. Germline lookup yields CDR1 LGHNA and CDR2 YNFKEQ. The CDR3 extends over 16 amino acids. The CDR3 DNA follows: TGTGCCAGCAGCCAAGAACCCGGTAGCAATAACTATGGCTACACCTTC. Its translation: CASSQEPGSNNYGYTF.

This sequence joins TRBV29-1 and TRBJ2-7; possibly TRBD2 for D (6 bases). In germline, CDR1 is SQVTM, CDR2 ANQGSEA. The CDR3 loop spans 14 amino acids. V lost 4 bases, J lost 5 bases, and 18 bases lay in between. The CDR3 reads CSVVPQGGVHEQYF. CDR3 coding DNA: TGCAGCGTTGTTCCCCAGGGAGGAGTCCACGAGCAGTACTTC.

The CDR3 is CASSQEIYGGHEQYF. The DNA of the CDR3 is TGCGCCAGCAGCCAAGAGATCTATGGGGGCCACGAGCAGTACTTC. The rearrangement uses TRBV4-3 and TRBJ2-7; D might be TRBD1 (6 bases). With 0 bases removed from V and 5 bases from J, the gap between germline ends came to 14 bases. The CDR3 totals 15 residues. Looked up from germline, CDR1 is LGHNA and CDR2 is YSLEER.

The J gene is TRBJ1-1, the V gene TRBV9; D might be TRBD1 (5 bases). This CDR3 contains 15 residues. Trimming took off 0 bases at V and 5 bases at J, with 14 bases between the two ends. From germline, CDR1 is SGDLS and CDR2 YYNGEE. CDR3: CASSVGAGMGTEAFF. In DNA, the CDR3 is TGTGCCAGCAGCGTAGGGGCAGGGATGGGAACTGAAGCTTTCTTT.

V gene TRBV7-2 combines with J gene TRBJ2-4; tentatively, D is TRBD1 (5 bases). Germline-derived CDR1 and CDR2 are SGHTA and FQGNSA. The CDR3 totals 14 residues. Trimming stripped 1 base from V and 9 bases from J, with 13 bases between. The CDR3 region has the DNA TGTGCCAGCAGCTTAGATGGCAGGGCGGCCATTCAGTACTTC. It translates to CASSLDGRAAIQYF.

The chain recombines TRBV4-1 with TRBJ1-1, with 8 bases aligning to TRBD1. The J segment lost 1 base and the V segment lost 4 bases, leaving 5 bases of the junction unmatched. This CDR3 has 15 residues. Germline CDR1 MGHRA, CDR2 YSYEKL. The DNA of the CDR3 is TGCGCCAGCAGCCGGCCAGGACAGGGGAACACTGAAGCTTTCTTT. Translation: CASSRPGQGNTEAFF.

The chain is built from TRBV27 and TRBJ1-2; 8 nucleotides match TRBD1. This CDR3 has 14 amino acids. Trimming removed 5 bases from V and 3 bases from J; junction bases left unmatched: 5. Germline-derived CDR1 and CDR2 are MNHEY and SMNVEV (reference sequence). CDR3 protein: CASSRTGLYYGYTF. CDR3 in DNA: TGTGCCAGCAGTCGGACAGGGCTTTACTATGGCTACACCTTC.

The gene calls are TRBV6-1 and TRBJ1-6, with 7 positions matching TRBD1. Trimming took 6 bases from V and 8 from J; bases not matched to a gene: 10. There are 15 residues in the CDR3. The germline V gene has CDR1 MNHNS and CDR2 SASEGT. CDR3 protein: CASRRHRDSDSPLHF. CDR3 DNA: TGTGCCAGCAGAAGACACCGGGACAGCGATTCACCCCTCCACTTT.